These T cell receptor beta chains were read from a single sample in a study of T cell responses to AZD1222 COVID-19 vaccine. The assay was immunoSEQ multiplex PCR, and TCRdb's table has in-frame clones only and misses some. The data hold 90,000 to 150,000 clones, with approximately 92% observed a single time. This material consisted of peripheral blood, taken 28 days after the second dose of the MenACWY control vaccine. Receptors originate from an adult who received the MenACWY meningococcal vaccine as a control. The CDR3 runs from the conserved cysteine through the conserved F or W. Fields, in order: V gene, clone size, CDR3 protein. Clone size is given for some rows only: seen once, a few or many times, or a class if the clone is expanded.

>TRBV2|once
CASSAGLAGVNEQFF
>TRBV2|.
CASKQDTQYF
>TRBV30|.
CAWTPQGEEAFF
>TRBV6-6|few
CASSPRLAGGLLFRETQYF
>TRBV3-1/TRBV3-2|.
CASSQDRVGTLSYEQYF
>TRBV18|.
CASSPPSRLAGHFEQYF
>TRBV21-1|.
CASSSRQGANYGYTF
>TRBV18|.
CASSGSQETQYF
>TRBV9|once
CASSPGQAGYTF
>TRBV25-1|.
CASSESRQGSSNQPQHF
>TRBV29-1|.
CSVHDSYGYTF
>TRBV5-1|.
CASSLRSQTGGDYGYTF
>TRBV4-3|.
CASSQDHRRPYNEQFF
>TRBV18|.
CASSPMDSTNTEAFF
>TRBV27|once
CASSLSAPGQGSTDTQYF
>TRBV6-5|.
CASSASGPNNEQFF
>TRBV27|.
CASRNRANTGELFF
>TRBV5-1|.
CASSASDYGYTF
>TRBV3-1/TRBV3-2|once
CASSQNYGYTF
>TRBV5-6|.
CASRKTDFGGYTF
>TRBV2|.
CASRGQGRDTIYF
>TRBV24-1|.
CATSEALAGAKNNEQFF
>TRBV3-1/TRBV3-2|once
CASSQELQGAGNTIYF
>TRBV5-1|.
CASSLEDRHYGYTF
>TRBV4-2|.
CASSRKYSWRLAGTSQETQYF
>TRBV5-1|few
CASSWGTGLGTEAFF
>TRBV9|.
CASSGDRGRNEQFF
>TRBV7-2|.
CASSPYGQGGWYQETQYF
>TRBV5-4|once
CASSSTGIEMGYTF
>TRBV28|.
CASKSPRHSYNEQFF
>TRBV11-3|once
CASSLEGLAGNTGELFF
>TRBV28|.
CASSTDRGRTEAFF
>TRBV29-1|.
CSVDWREGNEQYF
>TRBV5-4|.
CASSFTGAANYEQYF
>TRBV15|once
CATSTGQGAPGELFF
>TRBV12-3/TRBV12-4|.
CASREKETQYF
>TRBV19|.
CASSIHSYGNTIYF
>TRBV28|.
CASSYVPGYNQPQHF
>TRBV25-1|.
CASSEYRGSGNTIYF
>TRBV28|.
CASSLAARTGEGYEQYF
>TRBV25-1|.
CASSRGENPVGAFF
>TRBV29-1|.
CSVETYSREAFF
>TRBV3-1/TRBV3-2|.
CASRGAGEAFF
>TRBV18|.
CASAQGEGSNQPQHF
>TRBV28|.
CASSSGGRDTGELFF
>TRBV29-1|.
CSVVDNSYEQYF
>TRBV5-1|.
CASSLGGVSYEQYF
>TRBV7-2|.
CASSSAAKTGAYGYTF
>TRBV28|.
CASSLGYEQYF
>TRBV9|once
CASSPTASGGRYEQYF
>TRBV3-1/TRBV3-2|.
CASSRQGRYEKLFF